A selection of T cell receptor beta chains follows, all from one sample in a study of patients and donors after allogeneic stem cell transplantation. TCRdb itself ran the RT-PCR reads through MiXCR, one entry per CDR3 protein. The repertoire holds a few hundred thousand distinct CDR3 sequences, with 35% to 45% as singletons. The sample consisted of blood, either unsorted or a sorted T cell fraction (not recorded which). Receptor source: a human donor who was either an allogeneic HSCT recipient or a stem cell or donor lymphocyte infusion donor (not recorded which). It is not recorded whose cells these are; they may come from a transplant donor. Both conserved end residues are part of each CDR3. D genes are given only for firm matches. Some rows have no size entry. The others give once, few or many, or a class for an expanded clone.

cdr3_aa | cdr3_nt | d_call | j_call | clone_size | v_call
CASSDPQGYGYTF | TGTGCCAGCAGTGACCCCCAGGGCTATGGCTACACCTTC | - | TRBJ1-2 | - | TRBV25-1
CASSQAGQGAGAFF | TGTGCCAGCAGCCAAGCGGGACAGGGGGCTGGAGCTTTCTTT | TRBD1 | TRBJ1-1 | few | TRBV4-2
CASSSRRGWEQYF | TGTGCCAGCAGTTCCCGCAGGGGGTGGGAGCAGTACTTC | TRBD1 | TRBJ2-7 | - | TRBV27
CSVEGRGTPRSSYNERFF | TGCAGCGTTGAAGGGCGGGGTACCCCTAGGAGCTCCTACAATGAGCGGTTCTTC | - | TRBJ2-1 | - | TRBV29-1
CASSPDYGQEDYGYTF | TGTGCCAGCAGCCCCGACTACGGACAGGAAGACTATGGCTACACCTTC | TRBD1 | TRBJ1-2 | once | TRBV7-9
CASSFLLADTGELFF | TGTGCCAGCAGTTTCTTACTAGCGGACACCGGGGAGCTGTTTTTT | TRBD2 | TRBJ2-2 | - | TRBV6-6
CASSQVSRDGYTF | TGCGCCAGCAGCCAAGTATCACGCGATGGCTACACCTTC | - | TRBJ1-2 | - | TRBV4-3
CASSLGDRAQPQHF | TGCGCCAGCAGCTTGGGGGACAGGGCTCAGCCCCAGCATTTT | TRBD1 | TRBJ1-5 | - | TRBV5-1
CASARRTVNTEAFF | TGCGCCAGCGCAAGGAGGACAGTGAACACTGAAGCTTTCTTT | - | TRBJ1-1 | - | TRBV5-1
CASSFPGNYNEQFF | TGTGCCAGCAGTTTCCCAGGGAATTACAATGAGCAGTTCTTC | - | TRBJ2-1 | - | TRBV12-3/TRBV12-4
CASSPSGGTDTQYF | TGCGCCAGCAGTCCCAGCGGGGGCACAGATACGCAGTATTTT | TRBD2 | TRBJ2-3 | - | TRBV5-1
CASSPLLTWLAKPLADTQYF | TGTGCCAGCTCACCTCTGCTTACCTGGCTAGCGAAACCATTGGCAGATACGCAGTATTTT | - | TRBJ2-3 | - | TRBV18
CASSGRQGWEKLFF | TGTGCCAGCAGTGGCCGGCAGGGGTGGGAAAAACTGTTTTTT | - | TRBJ1-4 | - | TRBV12-3/TRBV12-4
CSVSTRDRNLDEQYF | TGCAGCGTTTCCACCCGGGACAGGAACCTCGACGAGCAGTACTTC | TRBD1 | TRBJ2-7 | - | TRBV29-1
CASSLYGTATYEQYF | TGTGCCAGCAGTTTATATGGGACAGCGACCTACGAGCAGTACTTC | TRBD1 | TRBJ2-7 | - | TRBV27
CASTHRTGGVGYGYTF | TGTGCCAGCACCCATCGGACAGGGGGCGTGGGGTATGGCTACACCTTC | TRBD1 | TRBJ1-2 | few | TRBV12-3/TRBV12-4
CATSDLTARGPQHF | TGTGCCACCAGTGATTTGACGGCCAGGGGGCCCCAGCATTTT | - | TRBJ1-5 | - | TRBV24-1
CASSLSQGTETQYF | TGTGCCAGCAGTTTGTCTCAGGGAACGGAGACCCAGTACTTC | - | TRBJ2-5 | few | TRBV28
CASSLRARADTQYF | TGTGCCAGCAGCTTAAGGGCTCGGGCAGATACGCAGTATTTT | - | TRBJ2-3 | - | TRBV7-2
CASSLRQAYEQYF | TGTGCCAGCAGTTTAAGGCAGGCCTACGAGCAGTACTTC | - | TRBJ2-7 | - | TRBV12-3/TRBV12-4
CSATLRWQPKEQPQHF | TGCAGTGCTACCCTAAGGTGGCAACCTAAAGAGCAGCCCCAGCATTTT | - | TRBJ1-5 | few | TRBV20-1
CASSQGMDVRYGYTF | TGTGCCAGCAGCCAAGGGATGGACGTCCGCTATGGCTACACCTTC | - | TRBJ1-2 | once | TRBV3-1
CASSFNRGTGYTF | TGTGCCAGCAGTTTCAACAGGGGGACTGGCTACACCTTC | TRBD1 | TRBJ1-2 | few | TRBV28
CASSVGQGTQPQHF | TGTGCCAGCAGTGTCGGACAGGGAACGCAGCCCCAGCATTTT | TRBD1 | TRBJ1-5 | - | TRBV2
CAWSVRQGNGYTF | TGTGCCTGGAGTGTGCGACAGGGGAATGGCTACACCTTC | TRBD1 | TRBJ1-2 | - | TRBV30
CASSSRQAGELFF | TGTGCCAGCTCATCCCGACAGGCCGGGGAGCTGTTTTTT | - | TRBJ2-2 | - | TRBV18
CASSLETQGSSPLHF | TGCGCCAGCAGCTTGGAGACACAGGGGAGTTCACCCCTCCACTTT | TRBD1 | TRBJ1-6 | - | TRBV5-1
CASRRGNEQFF | TGTGCCAGCAGGCGGGGAAATGAGCAGTTCTTC | - | TRBJ2-1 | few | TRBV27
CASRGDRANTEAFF | TGTGCCAGCAGGGGGGACAGGGCAAACACTGAAGCTTTCTTT | TRBD1 | TRBJ1-1 | few | TRBV2
CASSRQRSDGYTF | TGTGCCAGCAGCAGGCAAAGGAGTGATGGCTACACCTTC | - | TRBJ1-2 | many | TRBV5-8
CASSYRDRNTEAFF | TGTGCCAGCAGCTACCGGGACAGGAACACTGAAGCTTTCTTT | TRBD1 | TRBJ1-1 | - | TRBV5-8
CSVCPSGGPYNEQFF | TGCAGCGTGTGCCCTAGCGGGGGCCCCTACAATGAGCAGTTCTTC | TRBD2 | TRBJ2-1 | few | TRBV29-1
CASSWTGLISPLHF | TGCGCCAGCAGCTGGACGGGACTGATTTCACCCCTCCACTTT | - | TRBJ1-6 | few | TRBV5-1
CASSQADWSGQPQHF | TGCGCCAGCAGCCAAGCGGACTGGAGCGGGCAGCCCCAGCATTTT | - | TRBJ1-5 | many | TRBV4-1
CAISEKTGGRNEQFF | TGTGCCATCAGTGAGAAAACGGGGGGGCGAAATGAGCAGTTCTTC | TRBD2 | TRBJ2-1 | - | TRBV10-3
CSATPESYSYEQYF | TGCAGTGCTACCCCCGAGAGCTACTCCTACGAGCAGTACTTC | - | TRBJ2-7 | - | TRBV20-1
CASGFPRTGAYSNQPQHF | TGTGCCAGCGGATTTCCCCGGACAGGGGCTTATAGCAATCAGCCCCAGCATTTT | TRBD1 | TRBJ1-5 | - | TRBV28
CSVPGPYEQYF | TGCAGCGTTCCAGGACCCTACGAGCAGTACTTC | - | TRBJ2-7 | - | TRBV29-1
CASSSRSRTTNEKLFF | TGTGCCAGCAGCTCAAGATCCAGAACAACTAATGAAAAACTGTTTTTT | - | TRBJ1-4 | - | TRBV13
CASSRDELWFTANYGYTF | TGTGCCAGCAGCCGTGACGAGCTTTGGTTCACAGCTAACTATGGCTACACCTTC | - | TRBJ1-2 | - | TRBV13
CASSGGFSSDIQYF | TGTGCCAGCAGTGGAGGATTTTCGTCGGACATTCAGTACTTC | - | TRBJ2-4 | - | TRBV25-1
CASSLNRDRVNTEAFF | TGTGCCAGCAGCTTAAACCGGGACAGGGTGAACACTGAAGCTTTCTTT | TRBD1 | TRBJ1-1 | many | TRBV11-2
CASSPKMRSRNSPLHF | TGTGCCAGCAGCCCTAAGATGAGAAGCCGGAATTCACCCCTCCACTTT | - | TRBJ1-6 | - | TRBV13
CASSGRAGGIVFENTEAFF | TGCGCCAGCAGCGGCAGAGCGGGGGGCATCGTCTTTGAGAACACTGAAGCTTTCTTT | - | TRBJ1-1 | - | TRBV4-3
CSVEEGVRTEAFF | TGCAGCGTTGAGGAAGGGGTGAGGACTGAAGCTTTCTTT | - | TRBJ1-1 | - | TRBV29-1
CASSRAGVSPLHF | TGTGCCAGCAGCCGCGCAGGAGTATCACCCCTCCACTTT | - | TRBJ1-6 | - | TRBV21-1
CASTRTGGPYNEQFF | TGTGCCAGCACGCGAACGGGGGGGCCTTACAATGAGCAGTTCTTC | TRBD2 | TRBJ2-1 | - | TRBV9
CASSPMAYSYGYTF | TGTGCCAGCTCACCTATGGCGTATTCCTATGGCTACACCTTC | - | TRBJ1-2 | - | TRBV18
CASSFQPGRLLPYNEQFF | TGTGCCAGCAGTTTCCAACCGGGACGCCTACTTCCCTACAATGAGCAGTTCTTC | - | TRBJ2-1 | - | TRBV6-2/TRBV6-3
CASSLRESGNTIYF | TGTGCCAGCAGCTTACGGGAATCTGGAAACACCATATATTTT | - | TRBJ1-3 | - | TRBV7-9
CASSRSGATQNTGELFF | TGCGCCAGCAGCAGATCCGGCGCCACGCAGAACACCGGGGAGCTGTTTTTT | - | TRBJ2-2 | - | TRBV4-1
CASSELGGHNEQFF | TGTGCCAGCAGTGAATTGGGCGGCCACAATGAGCAGTTCTTC | - | TRBJ2-1 | - | TRBV25-1
CASRTGGGYGYTF | TGTGCCAGCAGAACAGGGGGCGGCTATGGCTACACCTTC | TRBD1 | TRBJ1-2 | - | TRBV12-3/TRBV12-4
CASSLVEGMNTEAFF | TGTGCCAGCAGTTTAGTTGAGGGGATGAACACTGAAGCTTTCTTT | - | TRBJ1-1 | - | TRBV12-3/TRBV12-4
CAISEGDRDADTQYF | TGTGCCATCAGTGAGGGGGACAGGGACGCAGATACGCAGTATTTT | TRBD1 | TRBJ2-3 | - | TRBV10-3